The present T cell receptor (beta chain) was sequenced within a study of cytomegalovirus exposure and HLA in healthy donors. Study results and caveats: The only immune exposure information that was available was CMV serostatus.

On this clone: Antigen unknown. At one end the junction does not follow the germline gene, possibly because of a read error.

CDR1 and CDR2 from the germline V gene are SSHAT and FNYEAQ (reference sequence). This CDR3 comprises 13 residues. The primer mix had 60 Vbeta and 13 Jbeta primers. Clones were read by immunoSEQ multiplex PCR, and TCRdb kept only the in-frame ones, dropping some. The sample lists 180,000 or so clones, 75% to 90% occurring once. The V and J genes are TRBV7-7 and TRBJ2-2; perhaps TRBD2 as D (5 bases). The sequencing input was PBMCs. The sequence was obtained from a woman aged 25 to 45 in good health and CMV-seronegative. The CDR3 loop is CASSFEGTGELFF. The CDR3 DNA is TGTGCTAGCAGCTTTGAGGGCACCGGGGAGCTGTTTTTT.